These 26 T cell receptor beta chains came from one sample sequenced in a study of blood T cell repertoires in COVID-19. Some clones are missing from TCRdb's copy, which holds only in-frame ones; the method was immunoSEQ multiplex PCR. Of some 530,000 clones listed, about nine tenths are singletons. Sequencing was carried out using PBMCs or T cells enriched from blood (not recorded which). The source of these receptors is a woman in her sixties who had recovered from COVID-19.

The chain links TRBV3-1 (or the pseudogene TRBV3-2) to TRBJ1-6; D possibly corresponds to TRBD1 (6 bases). Germline CDR1 LGHDT, CDR2 YNNKEL (reference sequence). V was cut by 4 bases and J by 5 bases, with 9 bases left in between. This CDR3 contains 14 residues. The CDR3 coding sequence is TGTGCCAGCAGCCGAGGACAGCATAATTCACCCCTCCACTTT. It specifies CASSRGQHNSPLHF.

The V call is TRBV9, the J call TRBJ2-2, with TRBD2 matching 9 bases. The germline V gene has CDR1 SGDLS and CDR2 YYNGEE. The CDR3 totals 15 residues. V lost 4 bases and J lost 1; bases outside the gene matches: 2. The CDR3 bases are TGTGCCAGCAGCAGACTAGCGGTGAACACCGGGGAGCTGTTTTTT. This gives the protein CASSRLAVNTGELFF.

The chain has TRBV6-5 and TRBJ2-2; unclear D gene. The CDR3 contains 15 residues. V lost 9 bases and J 7 bases, leaving 21 bases between the germline ends. Germline V CDR1 and CDR2: MNHEY, SVGAGI. In DNA, the CDR3 is TGTGCCAGTATGCCACTTGATACCTCAATCGGGGAGCTGTTTTTT. This translates into CASMPLDTSIGELFF.

V gene TRBV27 combines with J gene TRBJ1-1; D might be TRBD1 (6 bases). Looked up from germline, CDR1 is MNHEY and CDR2 is SMNVEV (reference sequence). The V end lost 6 bases, the J end lost 1 base, and 12 bases lay between the germline ends. There are 14 residues in the CDR3. CDR3 amino acids: CASRPGQWNTEAFF. Written as DNA, the CDR3 is TGTGCCAGCAGGCCCGGACAGTGGAACACTGAAGCTTTCTTT.

The chain uses TRBV15 and TRBJ2-3; unclear D gene. The V gene's germline CDR1 is LNHNV and CDR2 YYDKDF (reference sequence). This CDR3 contains 14 residues. Trimming took 0 bases from V and 6 from J, leaving 10 bases between them. For the CDR3, the DNA is TGTGCCACCAGCAGAGATCAAACGGGTGATACGCAGTATTTT. Protein product: CATSRDQTGDTQYF.

The rearrangement joins TRBV11-2 to TRBJ2-2; 11 bases are shared with TRBD1. In germline, CDR1 is SGHAT, CDR2 FQNNGV. CDR3 length equals 15 residues. Trimming took 9 bases from V and 7 from J; bases not matched to a gene: 10. The CDR3 DNA sequence: TGTGCCAGTCGCGGGACAGGGGGGGCGGGCGGGGAGCTGTTTTTT. It is translated as CASRGTGGAGGELFF. The whole variable domain, remainder taken from reference TRBV11-2 and TRBJ2-2, is EAGVAQSPRYKIIEKRQSVAFWCNPISGHATLYWYQQILGQGPKLLIQFQNNGVVDDSQLPKDRFSAERLKGVDSTLKIQPAKLEDSAVYLCASRGTGGAGGELFFGEGSRLTVL.

CDR3 protein: CASSAGFQETQYF. The CDR3 DNA follows: TGTGCCAGCTCAGCGGGGTTCCAAGAGACCCAGTACTTC. The chain joins TRBV18 to TRBJ2-5; a weak D match, TRBD2 (6 bases). CDR3 length equals 13 residues. Germline assignment: CDR1 KGHSH and CDR2 LQKENI. Trimming stripped 5 bases from V and 1 base from J, with 8 bases between.

The chain links TRBV7-2 to TRBJ2-1; 10 bases align to TRBD2. V lost 1 base, J lost 3 bases, and 3 bases stayed unmatched. CDR3 length equals 16 residues. The germline CDR1 and CDR2 sequences are SGHTA and FQGNSA. The CDR3 region has the DNA TGTGCCAGCAGCTTAGTGGCTAGCGGGGGCTACAATGAGCAGTTCTTC. It encodes CASSLVASGGYNEQFF.

The J gene is TRBJ2-3, the V gene TRBV5-1; TRBD2 aligns across 7 bases. Germline assignment: CDR1 SGHRS and CDR2 YFSETQ. The V and J ends lost 1 base and 0 bases, in that order; junction bases with no gene match: 8. The CDR3 runs to 17 residues. The chain's CDR3 is CASSLRLAARSTDTQYF. The CDR3 bases are TGCGCCAGCAGCTTGAGGCTAGCGGCAAGAAGCACAGATACGCAGTATTTT. The variable domain in full, with the rest retrieved from reference TRBV5-1 and TRBJ2-3, is KAGVTQTPRYLIKTRGQQVTLSCSPISGHRSVSWYQQTPGQGLQFLFEYFSETQRNKGNFPGRFSGRQFSNSRSEMNVSTLELGDSALYLCASSLRLAARSTDTQYFGPGTRLTVL.

The genes are TRBV6-5 and TRBJ1-5, with TRBD1 identical over 8 bases. Trimming removed 7 bases from V and 4 bases from J; junction bases left unmatched: 9. The V gene's germline CDR1 is MNHEY and CDR2 SVGAGI. The CDR3 contains 15 residues. As DNA, the CDR3 is TGTGCCAGCACCGGGGGCAGGGGGCGGAATCAGCCCCAGCATTTT. This codes for CASTGGRGRNQPQHF.

The chain is built from TRBV30 and TRBJ2-3; TRBD2 agrees at 7 bases. The CDR3 has 13 amino acids. Losses at the gene ends were 0 bases for V and 5 bases for J; bases not matched to a gene: 2. CDR1 GTSNPN and CDR2 SVGIG come from the germline V gene (reference sequence). The CDR3: CAWSVLAIDTQYF. The CDR3 region has the DNA TGTGCCTGGAGTGTACTAGCGATAGATACGCAGTATTTT.

V and J are TRBV30 and TRBJ1-1, with TRBD1 as a possible D gene (5 bases). V was pared by 3 bases and J by 4 bases, with 15 bases between. In germline, CDR1 is GTSNPN, CDR2 SVGIG (reference sequence). This CDR3 contains 14 residues. In DNA form, the CDR3 reads TGTGCCTGGAGCCCCGACCAGGGTTCCACTGAAGCTTTCTTT. As protein: CAWSPDQGSTEAFF.

A single count supports this clone. One junction end disagrees with the germline gene, perhaps due to a read error. The chain recombines TRBV4-2 with TRBJ2-5; TRBD2 matches 13 bases. Germline CDR1 reads LGHNA; CDR2 reads YNFKEQ. The CDR3 has 18 amino acids. The CDR3 reads CASSQGLAGELHQETQYF. For the CDR3, the DNA is TGTGCCAGCAGTCAAGGACTAGCGGGGGAGCTCCACCAAGAGACCCAGTACTTC.

The gene calls are TRBV24-1 and TRBJ1-2; 8 positions agree with TRBD1. V gave up 4 bases and J gave up 8 bases; unmatched junction bases: 20. Germline assignment: CDR1 KGHDR and CDR2 SFDVKD. The CDR3 consists of 18 residues. The CDR3: CATSDPGQGFPGGSGYTF. The CDR3 DNA sequence: TGTGCCACCAGTGACCCCGGACAGGGTTTCCCAGGGGGGTCAGGCTACACCTTC.

This clone was found a few times. The CDR3 sequence is CASSVGGGSPNEQFF. CDR3 nucleotide sequence: TGTGCCAGCAGCGTAGGCGGCGGAAGTCCCAATGAGCAGTTCTTC. The V gene is TRBV9, the J gene TRBJ2-1; D is undetermined. V lost 0 bases and J 6 bases, leaving 13 bases between the germline ends. The CDR3 is 15 amino acids. Germline values: CDR1 SGDLS, CDR2 YYNGEE.

The chain uses TRBV6-6 and TRBJ2-5, with TRBD1 matching 7 bases. CDR3 length: 14 residues. V lost 0 bases to trimming and J lost 5 bases; unmatched junction nucleotides: 3. The germline V gene encodes CDR1 MNHNY and CDR2 SVGAGI (reference sequence). The CDR3 loop is CASSYSARGETQYF. As DNA, the CDR3 is TGTGCCAGCAGTTACTCTGCCAGGGGGGAGACCCAGTACTTC.

The chain couples TRBV5-1 to TRBJ2-2, with 7 bases identical to TRBD2. This CDR3 comprises 15 residues. V lost 2 bases to trimming and J lost 1 base; unmatched junction nucleotides: 2. Germline V gene data show CDR1 as SGHRS and CDR2 as YFSETQ. CDR3 sequence (DNA): TGCGCCAGCAGCTTCACTAGCGAGAACACCGGGGAGCTGTTTTTT. Translated: CASSFTSENTGELFF.

The chain carries TRBV5-5 and TRBJ2-7, with TRBD2 matching 8 bases. Trimming cost V 4 bases and J 7 bases; bases outside gene matches: 13. The CDR3 has 15 residues. From germline, CDR1 is SGHKS and CDR2 YYEKEE (reference sequence). The CDR3 bases are TGTGCCAGCAGCGCCTTGGGGGCGGGGGGTTATGAGCAGTACGTC. Translated: CASSALGAGGYEQYV.

This chain connects TRBV11-2 to TRBJ1-5; tentative D call: TRBD1 (6 bases). Germline loops: CDR1 SGHAT, CDR2 FQNNGV. Trimming removed 7 bases from V and 7 bases from J, with 11 bases in between. This CDR3 has 12 residues. The CDR3, as DNA: TGTGCCAGCACAGGGGCCCGACAGCCCCAGCATTTT. Translation gives CASTGARQPQHF.

This rearrangement joins TRBV11-2 to TRBJ2-3, with 8 bases lining up with TRBD1. CDR3 size: 15 residues. Germline lookup yields CDR1 SGHAT and CDR2 FQNNGV. The V and J ends lost 5 bases and 2 bases, in that order; junction bases with no gene match: 6. The CDR3 nucleotides are TGTGCCAGCAGCCGACAGGGGATCTACACAGATACGCAGTATTTT. It codes for CASSRQGIYTDTQYF.

In DNA, the CDR3 is TGTGCCAGCAGCTTGCTGGCCGAGGGGGCCTACGAGCAGTACTTC. Its protein is CASSLLAEGAYEQYF. V gene TRBV5-6 combines with J gene TRBJ2-7; weak D call: TRBD1 (6 bases). V was cut by 1 base and J by 2 bases, with 13 bases left in between. Germline lookup yields CDR1 SGHDT and CDR2 YYEEEE. The CDR3 runs 15 residues.

CDR3 in DNA: TGTGCCAGCAGCCAAGGGACAGCCTCTGGAAACACCATATATTTT. Translating it yields CASSQGTASGNTIYF. The J gene is TRBJ1-3, the V gene TRBV14; weak D call: TRBD1 (6 bases). V was cut by 1 base and J by 0 bases, with 7 bases left in between. Germline-derived CDR1 and CDR2 are SGHDN and FVKESK. The CDR3 runs to 15 residues.

In regard to this clone: Its ends do not fully match the called genes, so a read error is possible. The genes are TRBV12-5 and TRBJ2-3, with 8 bases that match TRBD2. Germline loops: CDR1 LGHNT, CDR2 FRNRAP. This CDR3 is built from 18 residues. Here the CDR3 DNA reads TGTGCTAGTGGTTTGGTACTGAATAGCGGGGCCAGCACGGATACGCAGTATTTT. It specifies CASGLVLNSGASTDTQYF.

The CDR3 here is CASSSWGDRGNSPLHF. In nucleotides, the CDR3 is TGTGCCAGCAGCTCCTGGGGGGACAGGGGAAATTCACCCCTCCACTTT. The J gene is TRBJ1-6, the V gene TRBV7-8; 10 bases are a match to TRBD1. This CDR3 comprises 16 residues. The ends lost 4 bases at V and 7 bases at J; junction bases unmatched: 7. Germline V CDR1 and CDR2: SGHVS, FQNEAQ.

This clone is a singleton in its sample. The rearrangement joins TRBV5-1 to TRBJ2-7; TRBD1 is a possible D gene (6 bases). Germline V gene lookup returns CDR1 SGHRS and CDR2 YFSETQ. V was cut by 4 bases and J by 4 bases, with 15 bases left in between. CDR3 size: 14 residues. The CDR3 nucleotides are TGCGCCAGCAGCGACCTCTTCAGGGGTTACGAGCAGTACTTC. It yields the protein CASSDLFRGYEQYF.

The chain is built from TRBV6-5 and TRBJ1-2, with D maybe TRBD1 (6 bases). V lost 6 bases, J lost 4 bases, and 9 bases lay in between. The V gene's germline CDR1 is MNHEY and CDR2 SVGAGI. CDR3 length: 12 residues. The CDR3 DNA follows: TGTGCCAGCAGACAGGGAGTCTATGGCTACACCTTC. Translated, it gives CASRQGVYGYTF.